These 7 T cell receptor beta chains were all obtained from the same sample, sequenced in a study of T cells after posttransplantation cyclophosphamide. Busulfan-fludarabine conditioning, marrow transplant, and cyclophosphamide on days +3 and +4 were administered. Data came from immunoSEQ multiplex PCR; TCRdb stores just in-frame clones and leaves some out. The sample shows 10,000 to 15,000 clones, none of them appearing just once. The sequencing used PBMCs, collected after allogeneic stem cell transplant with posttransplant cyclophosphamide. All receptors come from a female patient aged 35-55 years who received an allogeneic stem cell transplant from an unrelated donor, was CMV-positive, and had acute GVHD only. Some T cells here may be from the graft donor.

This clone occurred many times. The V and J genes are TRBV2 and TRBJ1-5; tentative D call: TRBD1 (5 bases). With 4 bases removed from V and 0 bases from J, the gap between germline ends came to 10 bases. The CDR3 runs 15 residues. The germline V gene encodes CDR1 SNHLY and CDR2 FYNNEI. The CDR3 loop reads CASSVDTLSNQPQHF. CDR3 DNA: TGTGCCAGCAGTGTGGACACCCTTAGCAATCAGCCCCAGCATTTT.

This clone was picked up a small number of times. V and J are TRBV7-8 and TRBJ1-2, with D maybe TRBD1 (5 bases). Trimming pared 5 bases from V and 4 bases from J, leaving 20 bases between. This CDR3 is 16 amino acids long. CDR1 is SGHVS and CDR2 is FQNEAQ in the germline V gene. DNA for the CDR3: TGTGCCAGCAGCCAAGGCCAGGGAGGAACCAGCTATGGCTACACCTTC. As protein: CASSQGQGGTSYGYTF.

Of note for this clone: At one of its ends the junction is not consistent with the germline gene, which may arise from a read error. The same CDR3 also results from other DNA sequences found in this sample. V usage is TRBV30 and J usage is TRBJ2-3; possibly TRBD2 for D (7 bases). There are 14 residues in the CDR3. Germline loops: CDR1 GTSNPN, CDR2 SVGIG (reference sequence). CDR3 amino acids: CAWSVGGGEDTQYF. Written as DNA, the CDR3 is TGTGCGTGGAGTGTGGGGGGGGGCGAGGATACGCAGTATTTT.

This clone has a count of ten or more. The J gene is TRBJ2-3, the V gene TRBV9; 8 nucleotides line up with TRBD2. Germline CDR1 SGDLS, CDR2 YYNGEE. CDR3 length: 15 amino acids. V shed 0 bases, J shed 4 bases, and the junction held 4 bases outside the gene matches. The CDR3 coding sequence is TGTGCCAGCAGCGTAGAGGGCGGGGGGCCAGATACGCAGTATTTT. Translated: CASSVEGGGPDTQYF. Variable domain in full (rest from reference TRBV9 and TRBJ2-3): DSGVTQTPKHLITATGQRVTLRCSPRSGDLSVYWYQQSLDQGLQFLIQYYNGEERAKGNILERFSAQQFPDLHSELNLSSLELGDSALYFCASSVEGGGPDTQYFGPGTRLTVL.

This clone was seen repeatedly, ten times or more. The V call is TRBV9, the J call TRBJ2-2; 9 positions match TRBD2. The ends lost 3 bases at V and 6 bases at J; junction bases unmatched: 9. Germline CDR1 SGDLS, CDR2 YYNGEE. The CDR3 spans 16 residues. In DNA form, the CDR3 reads TGTGCCAGCAGCGCCCCCAGCGGGAGGATGGCCGGGGAGCTGTTTTTT. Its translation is CASSAPSGRMAGELFF.

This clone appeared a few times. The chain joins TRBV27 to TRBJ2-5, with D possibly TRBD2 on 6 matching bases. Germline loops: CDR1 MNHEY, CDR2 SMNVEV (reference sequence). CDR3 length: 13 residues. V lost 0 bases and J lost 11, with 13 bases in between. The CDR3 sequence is CASSLSGLGEQYF. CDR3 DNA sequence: TGTGCCAGCAGTTTATCGGGACTTGGGGAGCAGTACTTC.

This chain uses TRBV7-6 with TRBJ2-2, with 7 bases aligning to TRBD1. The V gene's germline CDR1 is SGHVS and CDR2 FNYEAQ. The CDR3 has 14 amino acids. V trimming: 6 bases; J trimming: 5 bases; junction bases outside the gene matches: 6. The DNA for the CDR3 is TGTGCCAGCAGGTCACTACAGGGGACCGGGGAGCTGTTTTTT. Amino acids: CASRSLQGTGELFF.